One sample yielded the 11 T cell receptor beta chains listed below, sequenced in a study of shared clonotypes between healthy human individuals. Selected positively for CCR7 and CD45RO-negative, naive CD8 cells excluded terminally differentiated effector memory CD45RA+ cells. The table came from immunoSEQ multiplex PCR; TCRdb's copy has only in-frame clones and leaves some out. The sample shows about 2 million clones, approximately 94% of them seen only once. Sequencing input: naive CD8+ T cells sorted from blood. These receptors were collected from a young man in good health.

The rearrangement links TRBV2 to TRBJ1-5; D gene ambiguous. The CDR3 extends over 15 amino acids. V was pared by 1 base and J by 2 bases, with 9 bases between. The germline V gene encodes CDR1 SNHLY and CDR2 FYNNEI. The CDR3 loop reads CASSEGRVGNQPQHF. The CDR3 region has the DNA TGTGCCAGCAGTGAAGGAAGGGTAGGCAATCAGCCCCAGCATTTT.

J is TRBJ1-3 and V is TRBV4-1; TRBD1 is a possible D gene (5 bases). With 0 bases removed from V and 4 bases from J, the gap between germline ends came to 16 bases. This CDR3 has 17 amino acids. Germline V gene data show CDR1 as MGHRA and CDR2 as YSYEKL. The CDR3 nucleotides are TGCGCCAGCAGCCAAGATCTAGGCAGGGACTTCGGAAACACCATATATTTT. As protein: CASSQDLGRDFGNTIYF.

The V call is TRBV7-6, the J call TRBJ2-5, with no clear D. The germline gives CDR1 SGHVS, CDR2 FNYEAQ. Trimming pared 2 bases from V and 5 bases from J, leaving 12 bases between. CDR3 length: 14 residues. CDR3 in amino acids: CASSLRRARETQYF. The DNA for the CDR3 is TGTGCCAGCAGCTTAAGACGGGCGCGGGAGACCCAGTACTTC. Based on the CDR3 plus reference TRBV7-6 and TRBJ2-5, the full variable domain is GAGVSQSPRYKVTKRGQDVALRCDPISGHVSLYWYRQALGQGPEFLTYFNYEAQQDKSGLPNDRFSAERPEGSISTLTIQRTEQRDSAMYRCASSLRRARETQYFGPGTRLLVL.

The rearrangement uses TRBV27 and TRBJ2-1, with D tentatively TRBD1 (5 bases). The CDR3 contains 13 residues. V lost 9 bases and J lost 4, with 13 bases in between. Germline V CDR1 and CDR2: MNHEY, SMNVEV (reference sequence). CDR3 nucleotides: TGTGCCAGTATTGCAGGGCCTTACAATGAGCAGTTCTTC. Translating gives CASIAGPYNEQFF.

V and J are TRBV18 and TRBJ2-2; 8 bases match TRBD1. The CDR3 extends over 15 amino acids. Germline V lookup: CDR1 KGHSH, CDR2 LQKENI. J gave up 7 bases and V 3 bases, and 7 bases lay outside the gene matches. CDR3 sequence: CASSPEDRAVGELFF. For the CDR3, the DNA is TGTGCCAGCTCACCCGAGGACAGGGCCGTCGGGGAGCTGTTTTTT.

This clone was seen a single time. This chain joins TRBV5-6 and TRBJ2-3; 10 nucleotides match TRBD2. The CDR3 is 19 amino acids. Germline CDR1 reads SGHDT; CDR2 reads YYEEEE. The ends lost 1 base at V and 0 bases at J; junction bases unmatched: 11. The CDR3 DNA sequence: TGTGCCAGCAGCTTGACCCATTGGACTAGCGGACGTAGCACAGATACGCAGTATTTT. Amino acids: CASSLTHWTSGRSTDTQYF.

The chain joins TRBV29-1 to TRBJ2-7; 10 positions agree with TRBD2. Germline lookup yields CDR1 SQVTM and CDR2 ANQGSEA. The CDR3 contains 13 residues. After removal of 2 bases from V and 4 bases from J, the junction contained 2 bases not matched to a gene. CDR3 loop: CSVELAGAYEQYF. The CDR3, as DNA: TGCAGCGTTGAACTAGCGGGAGCGTACGAGCAGTACTTC.

Regarding this clone: Within the sample, other DNA sequences also encode this same CDR3. This chain links TRBV19 with TRBJ1-3; D is unresolved. Per germline, CDR1 LNHDA and CDR2 SQIVND (reference sequence). The germline V and J ends were trimmed by 3 bases and 1 base, with 7 bases remaining between them. This CDR3 is 14 amino acids long. The CDR3 is CASSIGSSGNTIYF. In nucleotides, the CDR3 is TGTGCCAGTAGTATTGGCTCGTCTGGAAACACCATATATTTT.

This chain links TRBV10-2 with TRBJ2-7; perhaps D is TRBD1 or TRBD2 (6 bases each). This CDR3 is built from 14 residues. V was trimmed by 2 bases and J by 5 bases, leaving 13 bases between them. In germline, CDR1 is WSHSY, CDR2 SAAADI. The CDR3 DNA sequence: TGCGCCAGCAGTGAGCAGAGGGGGGCCGACGAGCAGTACTTC. It translates to CASSEQRGADEQYF.

The rearrangement uses TRBV2 and TRBJ1-1; D unresolved. This CDR3 has 13 residues. V was cut by 3 bases and J by 1 base, with 6 bases left in between. Germline assignment: CDR1 SNHLY and CDR2 FYNNEI. CDR3 DNA sequence: TGTGCCAGCAGTGATGATGAGAACACTGAAGCTTTCTTT. It encodes CASSDDENTEAFF.

This chain joins TRBV28 and TRBJ2-2; no definite D call. Trimming removed 4 bases at V and 0 bases at J, with 3 bases between. CDR1 and CDR2 (germline): MDHEN, SYDVKM. The CDR3 consists of 13 residues. This chain's CDR3 is CASSSPNTGELFF. The DNA of the CDR3 is TGTGCCAGCAGTTCCCCGAACACCGGGGAGCTGTTTTTT.